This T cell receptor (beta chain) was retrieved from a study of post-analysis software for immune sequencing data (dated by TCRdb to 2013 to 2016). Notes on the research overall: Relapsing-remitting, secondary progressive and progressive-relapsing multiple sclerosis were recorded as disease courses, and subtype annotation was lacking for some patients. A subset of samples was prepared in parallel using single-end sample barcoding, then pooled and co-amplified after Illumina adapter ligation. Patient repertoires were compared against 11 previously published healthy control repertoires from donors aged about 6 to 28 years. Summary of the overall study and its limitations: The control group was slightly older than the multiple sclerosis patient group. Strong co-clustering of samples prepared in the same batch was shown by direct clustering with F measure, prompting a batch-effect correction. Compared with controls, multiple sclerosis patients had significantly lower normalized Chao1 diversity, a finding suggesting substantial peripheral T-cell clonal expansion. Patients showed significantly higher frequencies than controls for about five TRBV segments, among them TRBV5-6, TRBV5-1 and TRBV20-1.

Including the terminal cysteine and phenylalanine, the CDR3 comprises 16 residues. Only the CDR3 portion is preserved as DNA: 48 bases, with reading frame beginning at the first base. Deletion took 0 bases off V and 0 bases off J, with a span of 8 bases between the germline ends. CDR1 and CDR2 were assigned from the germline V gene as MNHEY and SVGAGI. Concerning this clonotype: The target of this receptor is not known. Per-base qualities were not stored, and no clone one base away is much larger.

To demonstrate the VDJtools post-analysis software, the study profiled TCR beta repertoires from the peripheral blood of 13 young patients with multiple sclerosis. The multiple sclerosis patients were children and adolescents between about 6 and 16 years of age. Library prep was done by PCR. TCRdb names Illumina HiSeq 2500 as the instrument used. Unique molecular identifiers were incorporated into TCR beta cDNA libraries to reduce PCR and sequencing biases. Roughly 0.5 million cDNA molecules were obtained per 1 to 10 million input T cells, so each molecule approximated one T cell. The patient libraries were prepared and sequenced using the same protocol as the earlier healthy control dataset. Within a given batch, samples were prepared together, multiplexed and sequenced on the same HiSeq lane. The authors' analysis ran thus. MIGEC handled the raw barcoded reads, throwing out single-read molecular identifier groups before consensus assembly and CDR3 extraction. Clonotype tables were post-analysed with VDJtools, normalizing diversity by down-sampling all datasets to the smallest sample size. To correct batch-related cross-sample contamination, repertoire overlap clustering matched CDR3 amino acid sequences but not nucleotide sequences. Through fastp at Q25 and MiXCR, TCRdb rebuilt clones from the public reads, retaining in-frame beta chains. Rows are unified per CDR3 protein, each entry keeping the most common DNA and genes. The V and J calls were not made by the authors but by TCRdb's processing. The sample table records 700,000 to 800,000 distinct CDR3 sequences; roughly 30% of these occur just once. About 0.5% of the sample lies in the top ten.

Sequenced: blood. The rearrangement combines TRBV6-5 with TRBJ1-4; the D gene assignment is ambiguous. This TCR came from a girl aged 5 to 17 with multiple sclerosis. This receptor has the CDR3 CASSYSMRATNEKLFF. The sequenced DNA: TGTGCCAGCAGTTACTCGATGAGAGCAACTAATGAAAAACTGTTTTTT.